This T cell receptor beta chain was identified in a study of T cell repertoires in cytomegalovirus infection. Study-wide context: Well-studied HLA-B-restricted epitopes and recently identified HLA-C-restricted epitopes of CMV were both used in the study. Study-wide points: Predominance within the ex vivo response was attributable to HLA-C-restricted CMV-specific TCR beta clonotypes.

The CDR3 is 13 residues long. The ends were cut back, 4 bases at V and 8 bases at J, with 14 bases in the middle. Germline lookup yields CDR1 PRHDT and CDR2 FYEKMQ (reference sequence). One entry per CDR3 protein results from TCRdb running MiXCR on the reads. The sample comprises over 100,000 distinct CDR3 sequences, about 28% of which are singletons, and about 81% rests with the top ten. Points on this clonotype: As yet, its antigen is unknown.

V usage is TRBV13 and J usage is TRBJ1-2, with D uncertain. The sample here was CD8+ T cells from cultured PBMCs, taken from culture after CMV antigen stimulation. The clonotype was recovered from a human donor in good health (CMV status not recorded). Some clones in this sample may be carry-over from other donors' samples. In nucleotides, the CDR3 is TGTGCCAGCAGCTCAGACGGAAACCCCGGCTACACCTTC. Translated, it gives CASSSDGNPGYTF.